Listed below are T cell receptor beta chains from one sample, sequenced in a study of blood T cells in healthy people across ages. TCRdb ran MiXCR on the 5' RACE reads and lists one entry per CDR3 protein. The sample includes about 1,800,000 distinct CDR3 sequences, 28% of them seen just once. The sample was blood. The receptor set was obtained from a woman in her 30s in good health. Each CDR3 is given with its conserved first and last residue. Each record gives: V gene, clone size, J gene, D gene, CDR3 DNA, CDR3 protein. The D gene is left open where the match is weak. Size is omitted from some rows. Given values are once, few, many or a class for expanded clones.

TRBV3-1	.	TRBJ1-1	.	TGTGCCAGCAGCCAAGTGGCGGGAATGCTGAACACTGAAGCTTTCTTT	CASSQVAGMLNTEAFF
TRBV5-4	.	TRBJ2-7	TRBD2	TGTGCCAGCAGCTTGGGGGGACTAGGTTCGGGCGAGCAGTACTTC	CASSLGGLGSGEQYF
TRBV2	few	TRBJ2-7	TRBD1	TGTGCCAGCAGTGAACCGGGACAGGGGGGTAACGAGCAGTACTTC	CASSEPGQGGNEQYF
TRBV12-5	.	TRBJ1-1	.	TGTGCTAGTGGCCCCTCCGAGGTCCCGGGCACTGAAGCTTTCTTT	CASGPSEVPGTEAFF
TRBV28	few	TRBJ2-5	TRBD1	TGTGCCAGCAGACCCACAGGGGGCAGGAAGACCCAGTACTTC	CASRPTGGRKTQYF
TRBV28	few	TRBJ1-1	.	TGTGCCAGCGGACACCAGCCGGGCCTTAACACTGAAGCTTTCTTT	CASGHQPGLNTEAFF
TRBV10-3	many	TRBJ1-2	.	TGTGCCATCAGTGTCACGACCGGGGCAGGCGGCTACACCTTC	CAISVTTGAGGYTF
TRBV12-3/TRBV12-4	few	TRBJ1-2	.	TGTGCCAGCAGTTTAAGCCAGGCGAGCTATGGCTACACCTTC	CASSLSQASYGYTF
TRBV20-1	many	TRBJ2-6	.	TGCAGTGCTTTCCTCCGGGCCGGGGCCAACGTCCTGACTTTC	CSAFLRAGANVLTF
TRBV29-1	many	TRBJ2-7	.	TGCAGCGTTGGAGTATCCTACGAGCAGTACTTC	CSVGVSYEQYF
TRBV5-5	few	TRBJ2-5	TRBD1	TGTGCCAGCAGCGCGGACAGGGGGCGCGCCCAAGAGACCCAGTACTTC	CASSADRGRAQETQYF
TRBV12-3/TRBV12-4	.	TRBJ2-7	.	TGTGCCAGCAGTATAGACAGTCCGGTCTACGAGCAGTACTTC	CASSIDSPVYEQYF
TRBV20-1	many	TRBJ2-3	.	TGCAGTGCTAGAAGGTCCACAGATACGCAGTATTTT	CSARRSTDTQYF
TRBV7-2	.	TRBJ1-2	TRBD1	TGTGCCAGCAGCCGGACCAGGGGGAAGGAGGGCTACACCTTC	CASSRTRGKEGYTF
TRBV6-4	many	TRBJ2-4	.	TGTGCCAGCAGTGACACTGACAGGTCAAACATTCAGTACTTC	CASSDTDRSNIQYF
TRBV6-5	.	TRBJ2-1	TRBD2	TGTGCCAGCAACGAAGAGGCGGGAGCGGGTATCGATGAGCAGTTCTTC	CASNEEAGAGIDEQFF
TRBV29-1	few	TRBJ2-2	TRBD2	TGCAGCGTTGAAGGGACTAGCGGGACCACCGGGGAGCTGTTTTTT	CSVEGTSGTTGELFF
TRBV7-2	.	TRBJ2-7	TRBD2	TGTGCCAACAGTCAACTAGCGGGGGGCTACGAGCAGTACTTC	CANSQLAGGYEQYF
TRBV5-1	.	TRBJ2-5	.	TGCGCCAGCGGTTGGGGAGAGGAAGAGACCCAGTACTTC	CASGWGEEETQYF
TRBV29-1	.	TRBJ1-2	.	TGCAGCGCTCAGGGCACCATCGGCTATGGCTACACCTTC	CSAQGTIGYGYTF
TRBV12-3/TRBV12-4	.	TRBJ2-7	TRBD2	TGTGCCAGCAGTTCCGGACTAGCGGGAGGGACCGAGCAGTACTTC	CASSSGLAGGTEQYF
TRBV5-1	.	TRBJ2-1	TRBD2	TGCGCCAGCAGCAAAACCTCAGCGGGGTCCTACAATGAGCAGTTCTTC	CASSKTSAGSYNEQFF
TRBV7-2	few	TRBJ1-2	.	TGTGCCAGCAGCTTAAAGGCAGGGGCTGGGTATGGCTACACCTTC	CASSLKAGAGYGYTF
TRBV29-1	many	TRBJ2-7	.	TGCAGAGTTGTAGGTTCAGGGTCACCCTACGAGCAGTACTTC	CRVVGSGSPYEQYF
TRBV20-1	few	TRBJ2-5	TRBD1	TGCAGTGCTAGAGACGCTGAGGGCAGGGGGCTTTCGGAGACCCAGTACTTC	CSARDAEGRGLSETQYF
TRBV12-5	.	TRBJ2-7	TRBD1	TGTGCTAGTGGCGCACAGGGGGCTTGGGACGAGCAGTACTTC	CASGAQGAWDEQYF
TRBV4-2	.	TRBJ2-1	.	TGTGCCAGCAGCCAAGACAAGGTGGGGGAGCAGTTCTTC	CASSQDKVGEQFF
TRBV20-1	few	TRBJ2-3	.	TGCAGTGCTGGGCCCTGGGGGGCAGATACGCAGTATTTT	CSAGPWGADTQYF
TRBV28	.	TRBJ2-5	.	TGTGCCAGCAGTTTAGGGGGGATCATGGGGGTAGAGACCCAGTACTTC	CASSLGGIMGVETQYF
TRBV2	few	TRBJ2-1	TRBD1	TGTGCCAGCACCCTTAGACAGGGGGACAATGAGCAGTTCTTC	CASTLRQGDNEQFF
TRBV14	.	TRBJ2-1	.	TGTGCCAGCAGCCGGACTGCCCGGTACAATGAGCAGTTCTTC	CASSRTARYNEQFF
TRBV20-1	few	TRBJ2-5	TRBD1	TGCAGTGCTAGGGCGGGGACAGGGGGCGACCAAGAGACCCAGTACTTC	CSARAGTGGDQETQYF
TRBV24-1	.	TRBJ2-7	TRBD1	TGTGCCACCAGTGACTCCGGACAGGGGGCTCACGAGCAGTACTTC	CATSDSGQGAHEQYF
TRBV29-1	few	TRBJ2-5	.	TGCAGCGTTGACACAGGGTCTAGGGAGACCCAGTACTTC	CSVDTGSRETQYF
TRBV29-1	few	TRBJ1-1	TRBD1	TGCAGCGTTGAAGTGGTACAGGGGGCTGAAGCTTTCTTT	CSVEVVQGAEAFF
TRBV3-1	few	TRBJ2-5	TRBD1	TGTGCCAGTGCAAGGGGACAGGAGACTCAGTACTTC	CASARGQETQYF
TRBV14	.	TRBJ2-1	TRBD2	TGTGCCAGCAGCCACCGGGACTATTTCGATGAGCAGTTCTTC	CASSHRDYFDEQFF
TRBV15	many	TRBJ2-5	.	TGTGCCACCAGCAGAGACCCGGGACCTGGGGAGACCCAGTACTTC	CATSRDPGPGETQYF
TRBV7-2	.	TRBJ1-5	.	TGTGCCAGCAGCGTCGATCTTTATAGCAATCAGCCCCAGCATTTT	CASSVDLYSNQPQHF
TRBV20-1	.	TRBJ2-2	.	TGCAGTGCTAGCTACAGGAACACCGGGGAGCTGTTTTTT	CSASYRNTGELFF
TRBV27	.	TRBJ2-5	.	TGTGCCAGCAGTTTATCGACCCAAGGGACCCAGTACTTC	CASSLSTQGTQYF
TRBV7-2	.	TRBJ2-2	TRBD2	TGTGCCAGCAGCTTTACTAGCGGGAACACCGGGGAGCTGTTTTTT	CASSFTSGNTGELFF
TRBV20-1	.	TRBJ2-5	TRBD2	TGCAGTGCTACCCACCCGGGAGGGACCCAGTACTTC	CSATHPGGTQYF
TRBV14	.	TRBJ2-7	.	TGTGCCAGCAGCCAAGATTCCGCATCCTCCAAGATCTCCTACGAGCAGTACTTC	CASSQDSASSKISYEQYF
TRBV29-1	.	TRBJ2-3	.	TGCAGCGTTGATACGGGTCTTGGGGATACGCGGTATTTT	CSVDTGLGDTRYF
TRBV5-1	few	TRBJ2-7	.	TGCGCCAGCAGCTTGCGGGAAATGTCAGGGAGCGGGCAGTACTTC	CASSLREMSGSGQYF
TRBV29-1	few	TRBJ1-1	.	TGCAGCGGGCAGTTTGGGACTGAAGCTTTCTTT	CSGQFGTEAFF
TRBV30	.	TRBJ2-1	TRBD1	TGCGCCTGGTCGAGGGGGCTAGGTCTGCGGAATGAGCAGTTCTTC	CAWSRGLGLRNEQFF
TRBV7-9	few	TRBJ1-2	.	TGTGCCAGCAGCTTAGATCAGCAGGGCTCGGGGGGCTACACCTTC	CASSLDQQGSGGYTF
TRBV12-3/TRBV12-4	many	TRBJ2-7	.	TGTGCCAGCAGTCGGGACATAAGTTTCTACGAGCAGTACTTC	CASSRDISFYEQYF
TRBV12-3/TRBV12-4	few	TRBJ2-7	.	TGTGTCAGCACAAAAGAGGCCGGCGAGCAGTACTTC	CVSTKEAGEQYF